This is a list of T cell receptor beta chains from one sample in a study of T cell repertoires in cytomegalovirus infection. The antigens these receptors bind are not known. TCRdb fed the reads into MiXCR, producing one record per CDR3 protein. The table lists over 250,000 distinct CDR3 sequences, about 20% of them singletons, with approximately 19% in the top ten. The sample here was cultured PBMCs, taken from culture after CMV antigen stimulation. These receptor sequences come from a human donor in good health (CMV status not recorded). Some clones in this sample may be carry-over from other donors' samples. Both conserved end residues are part of each CDR3. Fields, in order: J gene, clone size, V gene, D gene, CDR3 protein, CDR3 DNA. The D gene is left open where the match is weak. Some rows mark clone size as missing; the rest say once, few, many or name a class of expanded clone.

TRBJ2-1	many	TRBV28	.	CASSLVGVYNEQFF	TGTGCCAGCAGTTTAGTCGGGGTTTACAATGAGCAGTTCTTC
TRBJ1-6	many	TRBV10-3	.	CAISEPPQGPYNSPLHF	TGTGCCATCAGTGAGCCCCCACAGGGTCCCTATAATTCACCCCTCCACTTT
TRBJ1-6	.	TRBV20-1	TRBD1	CSARRRQGYNSPLHF	TGCAGTGCTAGACGTCGACAGGGGTATAATTCACCCCTCCACTTT
TRBJ2-3	few	TRBV4-1	TRBD2	CASSWREAQDTQYF	TGCGCCAGCAGCTGGCGGGAGGCCCAAGATACGCAGTATTTT
TRBJ1-2	many	TRBV7-2	.	CASSHYKGQSYGYTF	TGTGCCAGCAGCCACTACAAGGGACAAAGCTATGGCTACACCTTC
TRBJ1-4	few	TRBV7-6	.	CASSSSNEKLFF	TGTGCCAGCAGCTCGTCTAATGAAAAACTGTTTTTT
TRBJ1-1	few	TRBV24-1	TRBD1	CATSDSGTAPNTEAFF	TGTGCCACCAGTGATTCAGGGACAGCACCGAACACTGAAGCTTTCTTT
TRBJ1-1	.	TRBV29-1	.	CSVGTSRGTEAFF	TGCAGCGTTGGAACGTCCCGGGGCACTGAAGCTTTCTTT
TRBJ2-5	.	TRBV20-1	TRBD1	CSARRPGGQETQYF	TGCAGTGCTAGACGCCCAGGGGGACAAGAGACCCAGTACTTC
TRBJ1-6	.	TRBV7-9	.	CASSLELLAGDSPLHF	TGTGCCAGCAGCTTAGAATTGCTGGCAGGAGATTCACCCCTCCACTTT
TRBJ2-4	many	TRBV7-2	TRBD2	CASSLTGTSGRGSKNIQYF	TGTGCCAGCAGCCTAACCGGGACTAGCGGGAGAGGGTCCAAAAACATTCAGTACTTC
TRBJ1-1	many	TRBV19	TRBD1	CAITDPGQGNTEAFF	TGTGCCATAACAGATCCGGGACAGGGTAACACTGAAGCTTTCTTT
TRBJ2-1	.	TRBV5-4	.	CASSLDEHNEQFF	TGTGCCAGCAGCTTGGACGAACACAATGAGCAGTTCTTC
TRBJ2-1	few	TRBV4-1	TRBD1	CASSHGTGYNEQFF	TGCGCCAGCAGCCACGGGACAGGCTACAATGAGCAGTTCTTC